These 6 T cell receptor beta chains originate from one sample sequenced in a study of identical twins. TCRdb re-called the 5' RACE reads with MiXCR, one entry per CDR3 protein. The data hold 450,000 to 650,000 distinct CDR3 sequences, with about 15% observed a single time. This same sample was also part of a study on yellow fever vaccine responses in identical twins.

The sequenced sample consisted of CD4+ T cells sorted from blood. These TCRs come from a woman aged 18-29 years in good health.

The CDR3 loop reads CASSSTGGLSTDTQYF. The CDR3 DNA reads as TGTGCCAGCAGCTCCACAGGGGGGCTTAGCACAGATACGCAGTATTTT. The chain couples TRBV7-2 to TRBJ2-3; 8 bases agree with TRBD1. Losses at the gene ends were 4 bases for V and 0 bases for J; bases not matched to a gene: 6. CDR1 is SGHTA and CDR2 is FQGNSA in the germline V gene. The CDR3 is 16 amino acids. The full variable domain, completed using reference TRBV7-2 and TRBJ2-3, is GAGVSQSPSNKVTEKGKDVELRCDPISGHTALYWYRQSLGQGLEFLIYFQGNSAPDKSGLPSDRFSAERTGGSVSTLTIQRTQQEDSAVYLCASSSTGGLSTDTQYFGPGTRLTVL.

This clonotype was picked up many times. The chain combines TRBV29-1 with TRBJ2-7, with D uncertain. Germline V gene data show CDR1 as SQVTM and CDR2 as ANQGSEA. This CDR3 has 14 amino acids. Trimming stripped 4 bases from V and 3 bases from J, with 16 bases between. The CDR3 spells CSVAPTPKDYEQYF. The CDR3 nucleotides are TGCAGCGTTGCCCCAACACCAAAAGACTACGAGCAGTACTTC.

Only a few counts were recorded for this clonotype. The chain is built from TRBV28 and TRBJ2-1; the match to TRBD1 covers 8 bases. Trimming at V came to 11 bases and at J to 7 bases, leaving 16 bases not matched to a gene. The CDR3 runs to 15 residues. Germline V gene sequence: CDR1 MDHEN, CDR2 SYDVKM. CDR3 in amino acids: CAASVQGALRNEQFF. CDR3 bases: TGTGCCGCCTCCGTTCAGGGGGCTCTCCGGAATGAGCAGTTCTTC.

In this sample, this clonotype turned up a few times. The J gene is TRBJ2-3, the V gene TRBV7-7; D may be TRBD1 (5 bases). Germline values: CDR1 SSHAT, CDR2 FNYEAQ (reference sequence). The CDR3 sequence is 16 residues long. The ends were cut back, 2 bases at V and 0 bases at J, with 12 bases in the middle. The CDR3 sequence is CASSLNQGTSTDTQYF. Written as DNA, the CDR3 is TGTGCCAGCAGCTTAAATCAGGGAACTAGCACAGATACGCAGTATTTT. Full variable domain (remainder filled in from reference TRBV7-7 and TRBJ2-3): GAGVSQSPRYKVTKRGQDVTLRCDPISSHATLYWYQQALGQGPEFLTYFNYEAQPDKSGLPSDRFSAERPEGSISTLTIQRTEQRDSAMYRCASSLNQGTSTDTQYFGPGTRLTVL.

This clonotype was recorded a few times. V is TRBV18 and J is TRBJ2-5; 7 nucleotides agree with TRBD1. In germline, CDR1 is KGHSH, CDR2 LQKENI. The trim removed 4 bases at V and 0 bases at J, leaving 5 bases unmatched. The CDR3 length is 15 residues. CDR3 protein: CASSLGTAYQETQYF. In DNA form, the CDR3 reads TGTGCCAGCTCACTGGGGACAGCGTACCAAGAGACCCAGTACTTC. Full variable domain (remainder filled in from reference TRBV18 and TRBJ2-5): NAGVMQNPRHLVRRRGQEARLRCSPMKGHSHVYWYRQLPEEGLKFMVYLQKENIIDESGMPKERFSAEFPKEGPSILRIQQVVRGDSAAYFCASSLGTAYQETQYFGPGTRLLVL.

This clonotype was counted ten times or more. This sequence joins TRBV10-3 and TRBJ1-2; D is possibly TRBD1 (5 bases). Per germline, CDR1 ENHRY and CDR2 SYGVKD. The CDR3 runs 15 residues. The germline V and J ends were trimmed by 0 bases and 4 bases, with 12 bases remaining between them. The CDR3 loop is CAISESGTARYGYTF. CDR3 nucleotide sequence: TGTGCCATCAGTGAGTCGGGGACTGCGCGCTATGGCTACACCTTC.